The 18 T cell receptor beta chains given below trace back to one sample, sequenced in a study of T-cell reconstitution after alpha-beta-depleted transplantation in children. Molecular barcoding with unique molecular identifiers was used for the TCRbeta library. TCRdb reanalysed the PCR reads using MiXCR and keeps one entry per CDR3 protein. Here the sample spans 670,000 or so distinct CDR3 sequences, around 13% being singletons. Sequenced material: PBMCs, taken before TCRalphabeta/CD19-depleted stem cell transplant. These TCRs come from a girl aged 2 to 10 with congenital amegakaryocytic thrombocytopenia, due to receive a stem cell transplant.

This clonotype was observed a handful of times. The V gene is TRBV5-1, the J gene TRBJ2-6; D remains ambiguous. CDR3 size: 15 residues. In germline, CDR1 is SGHRS, CDR2 YFSETQ. The V end lost 1 base, the J end lost 2 bases, and 7 bases lay between the germline ends. The CDR3 DNA follows: TGCGCCAGCAGCTTGATGAAACCTGGGGCCAACGTCCTGACTTTC. Protein product: CASSLMKPGANVLTF.

Of note for this clonotype: A much more abundant neighbour one base away suggests this may be a read error. This sequence joins TRBV20-1 and TRBJ1-4; 7 bases map to TRBD1. CDR1 is DFQATT and CDR2 is SNEGSKA in the germline V gene (reference sequence). CDR3 length: 14 residues. Trimming took 4 bases from V and 5 from J; bases not matched to a gene: 7. For the CDR3, the DNA is TGCAGTGCTATGGTAAACAGGGGAAATGAAAAACTGTTTTTT. Amino acid sequence: CSAMVNRGNEKLFF.

This clonotype was seen more than once but under ten times. This chain uses TRBV20-1 with TRBJ2-1; tentatively, D is TRBD1 (5 bases). V was pared by 2 bases and J by 8 bases, with 10 bases between. This CDR3 has 12 amino acids. Germline V gene sequence: CDR1 DFQATT, CDR2 SNEGSKA (reference sequence). DNA of the CDR3: TGCAGTGCTAGACAGGGTTGGGATGAGCAGTTCTTC. This gives the protein CSARQGWDEQFF.

This clonotype was recorded at least ten times. V and J are TRBV3-1 and TRBJ1-5; D is unclear. Per germline, CDR1 LGHDT and CDR2 YNNKEL (reference sequence). The CDR3 has 16 residues. V was shortened by 4 bases and J by 0 bases, with 13 bases between the two germline ends. The CDR3 reads CASSRLGPNSNQPQHF. CDR3 nucleotide sequence: TGTGCCAGCAGCCGGCTGGGTCCTAATAGCAATCAGCCCCAGCATTTT.

This clonotype was detected ten times or more. The chain couples TRBV20-1 to TRBJ2-7, with 9 nucleotides matching TRBD1. The germline gives CDR1 DFQATT, CDR2 SNEGSKA (reference sequence). V shed 0 bases and J 1 base; nucleotides not matched to a gene: 7. The CDR3 sequence is 16 residues long. The CDR3 DNA reads TGCAGTGCTAGAGATCGGGGACAGGGTGGGTCCTACGAGCAGTACTTC. Protein: CSARDRGQGGSYEQYF.

This chain connects TRBV12-3 or TRBV12-4 to TRBJ2-2; TRBD2 agrees at 9 bases. This CDR3 has 17 amino acids. Trimming cost V 4 bases and J 6 bases; bases outside gene matches: 12. The CDR3 DNA reads as TGTGCCAGCAGTTCTTTTGGGCGGGAGGGCCTTGCCGGGGAGCTGTTTTTT. It is translated as CASSSFGREGLAGELFF.

Many counts were recorded for this clonotype. The chain employs TRBV28 and TRBJ1-1; D is possibly TRBD1 (5 bases). V lost 6 bases to trimming and J lost 7 bases, with 15 bases between them. The CDR3 has 13 residues. The germline V gene has CDR1 MDHEN and CDR2 SYDVKM. CDR3 sequence: CASSTKGQFEAFF. The DNA for the CDR3 is TGTGCCAGCAGCACCAAGGGGCAGTTTGAAGCTTTCTTT.

This clonotype was counted many times. The gene calls are TRBV5-1 and TRBJ2-3, with D perhaps given as TRBD1 or TRBD2 (5 bases each). The V end lost 4 bases, the J end lost 1 base, and 10 bases lay between the germline ends. The length of the CDR3 is 14 residues. CDR1 and CDR2 (germline): SGHRS, YFSETQ. The CDR3 region is CASSHGTRTDTQYF. DNA of the CDR3: TGCGCCAGCAGCCACGGGACCCGCACAGATACGCAGTATTTT.

There are a few counts of this clonotype. This chain connects TRBV18 to TRBJ2-1; D might be TRBD2 (5 bases). V was cut by 4 bases and J by 0 bases, with 16 bases left in between. Germline lookup yields CDR1 KGHSH and CDR2 LQKENI. The CDR3 is 17 residues long. CDR3 loop: CASSLLPRGASYNEQFF. The CDR3, as DNA: TGTGCCAGCTCACTCCTACCCCGGGGAGCCTCCTACAATGAGCAGTTCTTC.

There are many counts of this clonotype. This chain connects TRBV20-1 to TRBJ1-6, with TRBD1 identical over 7 bases. CDR3 length: 12 amino acids. Germline V lookup: CDR1 DFQATT, CDR2 SNEGSKA (reference sequence). V lost 5 bases, J lost 7 bases, and 2 bases stayed unmatched. CDR3 nucleotides: TGCAGTGCTGTACAGGGGAATTCACCCCTCCACTTT. Encoded protein: CSAVQGNSPLHF.

In its sample, this clonotype was seen many times. The chain recombines TRBV29-1 with TRBJ2-1; the match to TRBD2 covers 11 bases. Trimming took 7 bases from V and 3 from J; bases not matched to a gene: 2. The germline CDR1 and CDR2 sequences are SQVTM and ANQGSEA. The CDR3 is 13 amino acids. CDR3 bases: TGCAGCGGCGGGACTAGCGGCTACAATGAGCAGTTCTTC. Protein sequence: CSGGTSGYNEQFF.

V is TRBV20-1 and J is TRBJ2-3; the match to TRBD2 covers 11 bases. This CDR3 has 16 amino acids. V lost 4 bases to trimming and J lost 4 bases; unmatched junction nucleotides: 10. The V gene's germline CDR1 is DFQATT and CDR2 SNEGSKA (reference sequence). The CDR3 DNA reads TGCAGTGCTATCTCCACTAGCGGGAGTTACGCAGATACGCAGTATTTT. Translated, it gives CSAISTSGSYADTQYF.

A word on this clonotype: At one boundary the junction diverges from the germline segment, which might be a read error. The chain is built from TRBV20-1 and TRBJ2-1; tentatively, D is TRBD1 or TRBD2 (5 bases each). This CDR3 spans 8 amino acids. In germline, CDR1 is DFQATT, CDR2 SNEGSKA (reference sequence). CDR3 loop: CSAGGLNF. For the CDR3, the DNA is TGCAGTGCTGGGGGTCTAAACTTC.

This clonotype was observed at least ten times. The chain joins TRBV28 to TRBJ2-3; 7 nucleotides agree with TRBD2. This CDR3 spans 15 amino acids. Germline lookup yields CDR1 MDHEN and CDR2 SYDVKM. The ends lost 4 bases at V and 1 base at J; junction bases unmatched: 5. The CDR3: CASSWGGGRTDTQYF. The CDR3, as DNA: TGTGCCAGCAGTTGGGGCGGGGGACGCACAGATACGCAGTATTTT.

This clonotype has ten or more counts. V gene TRBV4-1 combines with J gene TRBJ2-3, with D perhaps TRBD1 (5 bases). Germline V CDR1 and CDR2: MGHRA, YSYEKL. Trimming pared 1 base from V and 0 bases from J, leaving 11 bases between. The CDR3 has 16 residues. CDR3 DNA sequence: TGCGCCAGCAGCCAAGGCCCAGGGCGTAGCACAGATACGCAGTATTTT. Its translation is CASSQGPGRSTDTQYF.

This clonotype was recorded a few times. The rearrangement links TRBV2 to TRBJ2-1; 9 bases line up with TRBD2. This CDR3 comprises 15 residues. The germline gives CDR1 SNHLY, CDR2 FYNNEI. The junction had 7 bases not matched to a gene; V was cut back by 4 bases and J by 6 bases. DNA of the CDR3: TGTGCCAGCAGTGGCCGAGCGGGAGGCCCCAATGAGCAGTTCTTC. Translated, it gives CASSGRAGGPNEQFF.

In this sample, this clonotype turned up a few times. Its ends do not fully match the called genes, so a read error is possible. This chain joins TRBV20-1 and TRBJ1-4, with D possibly TRBD1 on 5 matching bases. Germline V gene lookup returns CDR1 DFQATT and CDR2 SNEGSKA (reference sequence). This CDR3 region has 14 residues. The CDR3 DNA reads as TGCAGTGCGAGAGAGGGGCCCCGGGATGAAAAACTGTTTTTT. Translation gives CSAREGPRDEKLFF.

The sample holds a few counts of this clonotype. The chain is built from TRBV20-1 and TRBJ2-7; 7 bases line up with TRBD1. This CDR3 is 15 amino acids long. CDR1 and CDR2 from the germline V gene are DFQATT and SNEGSKA (reference sequence). The V segment lost 0 bases and the J segment 5 bases; nucleotides outside the gene matches: 10. The CDR3 protein is CSARDIETGSDEQYF. For the CDR3, the DNA is TGCAGTGCTAGAGATATCGAGACAGGGAGCGACGAGCAGTACTTC.